The entry below describes one T cell receptor (beta chain). Its matching antigen is unknown. Germline CDR1 is MGHDK and CDR2 is SYGVNS. Losses at the gene ends were 3 bases for V and 4 bases for J; bases not matched to a gene: 1. The CDR3 totals 14 residues. Some clones are missing from TCRdb's copy, which holds only in-frame ones; the method was immunoSEQ multiplex PCR. The sample carries fewer than 250,000 clones, roughly 86% recorded once. This sample was taken from a study of cytomegalovirus exposure and HLA in healthy donors. Findings and limits, study-wide: Rarity held for most TCR sequences, but there were some public TCRs that occurred in many donors. A later analysis found first-cohort TCR clusters tended to co-occur in the 100 to 150 validation repertoires. Cytomegalovirus-associated TCR beta chains were listed, numbering more than 150.

The TCR sequence derives from a woman aged 18-29 years in good health and CMV-seronegative. Input material: PBMCs. V and J are TRBV25-1 and TRBJ2-3, with 10 bases that match TRBD1. CDR3 sequence: CASSEDRGADTQYF. CDR3 nucleotides: TGTGCCAGCAGTGAGGACAGGGGGGCAGATACGCAGTATTTT.